Listed here is a single T cell receptor beta chain. Its antigen remains unidentified. Trimming pared 5 bases from V and 4 bases from J, leaving 19 bases between. This CDR3 is 16 amino acids long. The V gene's germline CDR1 is PRHDT and CDR2 FYEKMQ (reference sequence). The data were taken from a study of beta chain features in type 1 diabetes. The study's findings and limits: Type 1 diabetes patients showed a moderate but significant shortening of TCRB CDR3s in all four CD4+ subsets.

The investigators reverse transcribed all of the isolated RNA, so they sequenced expressed TCRB transcripts. This table comes from immunoSEQ multiplex PCR, and its TCRdb copy is limited to in-frame clones, with some not included. The sample yields 600,000 to 700,000 clones, approximately 13% seen once. The receptor's source is a man aged 30 to 39 with type 1 diabetes. The rearrangement links TRBV13 to TRBJ2-3; a possible D gene is TRBD2 (7 bases). The specimen was naive CD4+ T cells from blood. As DNA, the CDR3 is TGTGCCAGCAGCCCTAAGGGGGGGGCCGGTGCAGATACGCAGTATTTT. Translation: CASSPKGGAGADTQYF.